The rows below give T cell receptor beta chains drawn from one sample of a study of T-cell memory formation after mild COVID-19. MiXCR, run by TCRdb on the 5' RACE reads, gives a single entry per CDR3 protein. The sample consists of about 540,000 distinct CDR3 sequences, about a fifth of them appearing once. The sample comprised PBMCs or a T cell subset sorted from them (not recorded which). These receptors came from an adult woman who had mild COVID-19 (a few samples of this study predate the infection). Cell type and time point are not known. The CDR3 runs from the conserved cysteine through the conserved F or W. Fields, in order: V gene, CDR3 protein.

TRBV7-2 | CASSHGGWGHLGDTQYF
TRBV4-1 | CASSQEHWDRGNTEAFF
TRBV24-1 | CATARQGADYEQYF
TRBV13 | CASSLESLSSGNTIYF
TRBV6-6 | CASSRILLPSGQETQYF
TRBV30 | CAWSPGTGLNTEAFF
TRBV12-3/TRBV12-4 | CASSGVDRGPGNTIYF
TRBV24-1 | CATSDFRRTDTQYF
TRBV7-9 | CASRASSYNEQFF
TRBV12-3/TRBV12-4 | CASTLGQNIQYF
TRBV5-7 | CASSLPRRTDGYTF
TRBV5-1 | CASSEPRETQYF
TRBV3-1 | CASSHTTGYNEQFF
TRBV27 | CASRTFLTDTQYF
TRBV30 | CAWRKNSYNSPLHF
TRBV25-1 | CASSDWDREYEQYF
TRBV9 | CASSVAAGHTDTQYF
TRBV12-3/TRBV12-4 | CASSLELAGTGNEQFF
TRBV18 | CASSAHRQGANTGELFF
TRBV6-6 | CASSPMGQSYNEQFF
TRBV7-9 | CASSFPGQINTGELFF
TRBV11-2 | CASSPRGGLNEQFF
TRBV4-1 | CASSLAGPGSEGYTF
TRBV20-1 | CSAPDTNTEAFF
TRBV7-6 | CASSFARQETQYF
TRBV10-3 | CAISEGEMEQFF
TRBV9 | CASSAYFTGIGTEAFF
TRBV11-2 | CASSSMTATNEKLFF
TRBV2 | CASSGADSYGYTF